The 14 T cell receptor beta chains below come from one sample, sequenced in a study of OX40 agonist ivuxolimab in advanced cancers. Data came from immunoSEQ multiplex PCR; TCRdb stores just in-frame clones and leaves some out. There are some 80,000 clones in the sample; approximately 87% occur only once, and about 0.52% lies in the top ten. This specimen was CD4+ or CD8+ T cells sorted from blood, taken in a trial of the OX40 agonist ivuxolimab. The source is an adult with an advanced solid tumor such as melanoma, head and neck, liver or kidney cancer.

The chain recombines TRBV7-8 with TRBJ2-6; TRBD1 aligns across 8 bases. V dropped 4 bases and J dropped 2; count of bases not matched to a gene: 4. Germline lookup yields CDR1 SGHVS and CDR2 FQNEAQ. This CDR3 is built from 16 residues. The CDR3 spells CASSSMTGAGANVLTF. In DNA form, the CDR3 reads TGTGCCAGCAGCTCTATGACAGGGGCTGGGGCCAACGTCCTGACTTTC.

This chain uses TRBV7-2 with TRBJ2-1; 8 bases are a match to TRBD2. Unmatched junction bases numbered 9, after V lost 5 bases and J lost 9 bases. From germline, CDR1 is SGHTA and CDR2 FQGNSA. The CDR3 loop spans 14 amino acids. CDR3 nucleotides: TGTGCCAGCAGCCCCCGGGGGGGCGGCGGTGAGCAGTTCTTC. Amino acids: CASSPRGGGGEQFF.

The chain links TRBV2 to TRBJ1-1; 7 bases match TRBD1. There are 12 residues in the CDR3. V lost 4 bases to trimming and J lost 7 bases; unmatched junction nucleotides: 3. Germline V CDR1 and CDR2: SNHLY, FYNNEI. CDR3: CASSGTGGEAFF. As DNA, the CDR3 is TGTGCCAGCAGTGGGACAGGAGGTGAAGCTTTCTTT.

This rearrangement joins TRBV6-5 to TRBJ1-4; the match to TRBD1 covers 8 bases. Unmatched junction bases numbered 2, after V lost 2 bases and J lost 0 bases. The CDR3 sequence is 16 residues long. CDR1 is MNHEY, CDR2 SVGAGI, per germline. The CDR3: CASSYRTGPTNEKLFF. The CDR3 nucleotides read TGTGCCAGCAGTTACAGGACAGGGCCAACTAATGAAAAACTGTTTTTT.

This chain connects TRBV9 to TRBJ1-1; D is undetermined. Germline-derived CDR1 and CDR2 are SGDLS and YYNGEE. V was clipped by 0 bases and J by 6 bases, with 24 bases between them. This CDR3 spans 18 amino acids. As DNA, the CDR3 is TGTGCCAGCAGCGTAGGTACCGTCCGCCGGATTCGGGATGCTGAAGCTTTCTTT. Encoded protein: CASSVGTVRRIRDAEAFF.

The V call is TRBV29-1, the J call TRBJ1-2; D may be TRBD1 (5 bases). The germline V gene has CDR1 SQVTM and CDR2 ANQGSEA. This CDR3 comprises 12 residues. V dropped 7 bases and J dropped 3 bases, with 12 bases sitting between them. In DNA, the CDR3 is TGCAGCGGCAGGGATCTTGACTATGGCTACACCTTC. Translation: CSGRDLDYGYTF.

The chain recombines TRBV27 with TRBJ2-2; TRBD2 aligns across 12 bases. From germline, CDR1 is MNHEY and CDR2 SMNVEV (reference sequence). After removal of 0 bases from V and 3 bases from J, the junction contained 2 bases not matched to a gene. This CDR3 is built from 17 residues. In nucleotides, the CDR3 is TGTGCCAGCAGTTTATCGAGACTAGCGGGAGACACCGGGGAGCTGTTTTTT. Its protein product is CASSLSRLAGDTGELFF.

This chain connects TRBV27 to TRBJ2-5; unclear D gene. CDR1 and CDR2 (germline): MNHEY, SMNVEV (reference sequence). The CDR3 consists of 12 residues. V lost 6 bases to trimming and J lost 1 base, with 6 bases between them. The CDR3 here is CASRGFQETQYF. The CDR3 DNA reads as TGTGCCAGCAGGGGGTTCCAAGAGACCCAGTACTTC.

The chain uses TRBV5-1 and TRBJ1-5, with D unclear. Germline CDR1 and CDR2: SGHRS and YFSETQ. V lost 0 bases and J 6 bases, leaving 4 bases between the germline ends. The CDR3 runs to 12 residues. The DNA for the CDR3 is TGCGCCAGCAGCTTGGAATTTCAGCCCCAGCATTTT. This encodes CASSLEFQPQHF.

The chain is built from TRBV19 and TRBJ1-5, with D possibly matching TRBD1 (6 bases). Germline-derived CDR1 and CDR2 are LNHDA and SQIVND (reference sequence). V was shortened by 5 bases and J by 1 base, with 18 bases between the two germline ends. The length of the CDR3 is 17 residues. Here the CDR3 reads CASSLRAGAGSNQPQHF. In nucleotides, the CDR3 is TGTGCCAGTAGTCTAAGGGCAGGGGCCGGGAGCAATCAGCCCCAGCATTTT.

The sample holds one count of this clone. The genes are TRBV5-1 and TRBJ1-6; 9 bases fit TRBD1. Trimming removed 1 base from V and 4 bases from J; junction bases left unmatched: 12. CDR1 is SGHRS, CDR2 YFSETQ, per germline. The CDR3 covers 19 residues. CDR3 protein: CASSLLPGGQGGYNSPLHF. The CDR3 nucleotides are TGCGCCAGCAGCTTGCTCCCCGGGGGACAGGGAGGTTATAATTCACCCCTCCACTTT.

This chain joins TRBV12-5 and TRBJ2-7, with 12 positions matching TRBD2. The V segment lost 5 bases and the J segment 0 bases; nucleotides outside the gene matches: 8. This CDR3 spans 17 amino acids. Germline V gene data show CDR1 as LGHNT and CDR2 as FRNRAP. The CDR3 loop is CASGPTGLAGSSYEQYF. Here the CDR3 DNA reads TGTGCTAGTGGTCCGACCGGACTAGCGGGAAGCTCCTACGAGCAGTACTTC.

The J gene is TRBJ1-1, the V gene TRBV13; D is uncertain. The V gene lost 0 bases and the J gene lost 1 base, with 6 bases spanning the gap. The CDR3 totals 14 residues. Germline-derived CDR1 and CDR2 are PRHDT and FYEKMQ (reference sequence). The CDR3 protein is CASSLGVGNTEAFF. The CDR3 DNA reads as TGTGCCAGCAGCTTAGGGGTGGGGAACACTGAAGCTTTCTTT.

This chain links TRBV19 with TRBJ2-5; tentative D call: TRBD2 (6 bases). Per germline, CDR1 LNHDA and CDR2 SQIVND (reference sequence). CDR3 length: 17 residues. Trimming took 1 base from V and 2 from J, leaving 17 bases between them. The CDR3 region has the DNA TGTGCCAGTAGTATAGGGCTAGCGCCTCGAGGGCAAGAGACCCAGTACTTC. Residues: CASSIGLAPRGQETQYF.